This record concerns one TCR beta chain sequence. Its antigen is not identified. TCRdb reprocessed the 5' RACE reads via MiXCR and lists one record per CDR3 protein. The table lists about 100,000 distinct CDR3 sequences, about 8.3% of them singletons. These data come from a study of CD8 T cells in ankylosing spondylitis. Trimming removed 6 bases at V and 3 bases at J, with 12 bases between. CDR1 and CDR2 from the germline V gene are DFQATT and SNEGSKA (reference sequence). The CDR3 covers 13 residues. Regarding the study as a whole: Earlier literature documents some of the motif variants in reactive arthritis synovial fluid and blood. Matched ankylosing spondylitis synovial fluid reportedly contained a significantly enriched population of disease-linked clones.

Sequenced sample: blood, either unsorted or a sorted T cell fraction (not recorded which). The V call is TRBV20-1, the J call TRBJ1-5; the D is unclear. The TCR sequence derives from a male donor with ankylosing spondylitis or in good health (not recorded which). The CDR3 is CSANPGANQPQHF. CDR3 coding DNA: TGCAGTGCGAATCCGGGTGCCAATCAGCCCCAGCATTTT.